The clone carrying this T cell receptor (beta chain) was observed a handful of times. What it binds is unknown. This sample is drawn from a study of identical twins. Study-wide results and limits: Fewer insertions characterized abundant cord blood beta clonotypes, whereas memory repertoires showed none.

TCRdb re-called the 5' RACE reads with MiXCR, one entry per CDR3 protein. Here the sample spans 1.5 million to 2 million distinct CDR3 sequences, more than 30% being singletons. The sequenced sample consisted of cord blood. This TCR was recovered from a newborn girl in good health.

The DNA for the CDR3 is TGTGCCAGCAGTGAAGTCTGGTCAGGGGCCAACGTCCTGACTTTC. The encoded protein is CASSEVWSGANVLTF. The chain carries TRBV6-1 and TRBJ2-6; no reliable D call. V was trimmed by 1 base and J by 4 bases, leaving 8 bases between them. The germline gives CDR1 MNHNS, CDR2 SASEGT. This CDR3 has 15 residues.